This TCR beta chain was documented in a study of blood T cell repertoires in COVID-19. The wider study: Donors in the United States, Italy and Spain gave samples during acute or convalescent COVID-19. PBMCs, B-cell-depleted T cells, or T cells were the source of the cDNA or gDNA that made up the material.

Methods used by the authors: Estimation of nucleated cell counts was performed using reference gene primer amplification. TCRdb's table, derived via immunoSEQ multiplex PCR, lists solely in-frame clones and lacks some. The V and J calls and clone size are taken from that table; D and trimming were inferred from the DNA. The sample includes 200,000 to 300,000 clones, just under 85% of them seen just once. Germline V gene data show CDR1 as SGHRS and CDR2 as YFSETQ. The CDR3 has 16 amino acids. With 2 bases removed from V and 4 bases from J, the gap between germline ends came to 19 bases. V gene TRBV5-1 combines with J gene TRBJ2-7, with D tentatively TRBD1 (6 bases). The sequence was collected from an elderly man with acute or convalescent COVID-19. The source material was peripheral blood. The CDR3 spells CASSLDTGSRAYEQYF. The CDR3 bases are TGCGCCAGCAGCTTAGATACAGGGTCCCGAGCTTACGAGCAGTACTTC. Variable domain in full (rest from reference TRBV5-1 and TRBJ2-7): KAGVTQTPRYLIKTRGQQVTLSCSPISGHRSVSWYQQTPGQGLQFLFEYFSETQRNKGNFPGRFSGRQFSNSRSEMNVSTLELGDSALYLCASSLDTGSRAYEQYFGPGTRLTVT.